The sequence of this T cell receptor beta chain was determined in a study of Ad26.COV2.S vaccination and SARS-CoV-2 variants. Study-level results: There was reportedly substantial breadth in spike-specific CD8+ and CD4+ T cell responses after vaccination.

Treatment indicated: some 19 received Ad26.COV2.S at low or high dose, single or two shots; about 5 received placebo; per-sample allocation not given. Sampling took place 63 days after the first vaccine or placebo injection. The V gene's germline CDR1 is MNHEY and CDR2 SMNVEV (reference sequence). The CDR3 has 13 amino acids. Trimming took 3 bases from V and 5 from J, leaving 10 bases between them. TCRdb's copy holds only in-frame clones and misses some; the assay was immunoSEQ multiplex PCR. The table lists fewer than 900,000 clones, 89% of them singletons. About this clone: What it recognizes is unknown.

The sequence derives from a person aged 18 to 59 who received the Ad26.COV2.S COVID-19 vaccine or a placebo. The sequencing here drew on peripheral blood, taken in a trial of Ad26.COV2.S vaccine versus placebo. The V gene is TRBV27, the J gene TRBJ2-5; tentatively, D is TRBD1 or TRBD2 (5 bases each). For the CDR3, the DNA is TGTGCCAGCAGTTTTGGGGGACGCGAGACCCAGTACTTC. It yields the protein CASSFGGRETQYF.